This T cell receptor beta chain appears in the sequencing data of a study of OX40 agonist ivuxolimab in advanced cancers. The study, taken as a whole, reports: The authors did not determine the antigen specificity of the expanded peripheral T cells.

Profiling relied on immunoSEQ multiplex PCR, and the TCRdb table lists in-frame clones only, not all of them. The sample contains nearly 70,000 clones, roughly 85% of which appear only once. To note about this clone: Its cognate antigen is unknown.

Sequences were derived from CD4+ or CD8+ T cells sorted from blood, sampled in a trial of the OX40 agonist ivuxolimab. The sequence was obtained from an adult with an advanced solid tumor such as melanoma, head and neck, liver or kidney cancer.

CDR3: CASSLDTDQPQHF. The CDR3 nucleotides are TGTGCCAGCAGCTTAGATACCGATCAGCCCCAGCATTTT. The chain is built from TRBV11-3 and TRBJ1-5; D is unclear. CDR1 SGHNT and CDR2 YENEEA come from the germline V gene. V was clipped by 0 bases and J by 5 bases, with 5 bases between them. The CDR3 length is 13 residues.